Listed here is a single T cell receptor (beta chain). Its specificity is unknown. The source of the sample is a study of T cells in localized non-small cell lung cancer. V dropped 1 base and J dropped 4 bases, with 4 bases sitting between them. Looked up from germline, CDR1 is SQVTM and CDR2 is ANQGSEA. The CDR3 length is 11 residues. Sequencing used immunoSEQ multiplex PCR; TCRdb keeps in-frame clones, though not all of them. The table has under 55,000 clones, roughly 80% seen once. Findings of the study overall: Uninvolved adjacent lung showed higher T cell clonality than tumor. Paired adjacent lung recovered a median approximately 62 of the top 100 tumor clones. Since sequencing was restricted to only one region of the tumor, intratumor heterogeneity remains a possibility. In the blood, greater T cell density corresponded to longer overall survival.

V gene TRBV29-1 combines with J gene TRBJ1-2; D gene uncertain. This receptor was taken from a woman aged 35-75 years with stage II lung adenocarcinoma. The sequenced sample was PBMCs, obtained before any cancer treatment. This chain's CDR3 is CSVEGLYGYTF. The CDR3 DNA follows: TGCAGCGTTGAAGGGCTCTATGGCTACACCTTC.